A single sample gave rise to the 7 T cell receptor beta chains below, sequenced in a study of molecular identifiers for immune sequencing clone quantification. One entry per CDR3 protein results from TCRdb running MiXCR on the PCR reads. The table lists approximately 40,000 distinct CDR3 sequences, around 18% of them singletons, with roughly 7% in the top ten. Source material: naive CD8+ T cells from blood, with Jurkat cell RNA spiked in. Noted subset: FACS-sorted CD8+CD4-CCR7+CD45RA+ naive T cells. The receptor set was obtained from a human donor in good health. Some libraries in this study had Jurkat cell RNA spiked in.

This clonotype was observed many times. The rearrangement joins TRBV27 to TRBJ2-7; 7 nucleotides match TRBD2. V was clipped by 1 base and J by 0 bases; unmatched bases: 3. The CDR3 is 15 amino acids. Looked up from germline, CDR1 is MNHEY and CDR2 is SMNVEV (reference sequence). The CDR3 region is CASSLYGGSSYEQYF. DNA of the CDR3: TGTGCCAGCAGTTTATACGGGGGGAGCTCCTACGAGCAGTACTTC.

This clonotype was observed a handful of times. At one end the junction does not follow the germline gene, possibly because of a read error. The chain joins TRBV2 to TRBJ1-4; no clear D. Germline assignment: CDR1 SNHLY and CDR2 FYNNEI. The CDR3 contains 14 residues. CDR3 bases: TGTGCCAGCAGGTCCCGGGAGGGTAATGGAAAACTGTTTTTT. Amino acids: CASRSREGNGKLFF. The entire variable domain, with the rest obtained from reference TRBV2 and TRBJ1-4, is as follows: EPEVTQTPSHQVTQMGQEVILRCVPISNHLYFYWYRQILGQKVEFLVSFYNNEISEKSEIFDDQFSVERPDGSNFTLKIRSTKLEDSAMYFCASRSREGNGKLFFGSGTQLSVL.

This clonotype appeared a few times. V is TRBV27 and J is TRBJ1-1, with TRBD1 matching 9 bases. In germline, CDR1 is MNHEY, CDR2 SMNVEV (reference sequence). This CDR3 has 15 amino acids. V was clipped by 0 bases and J by 5 bases; unmatched bases: 4. CDR3 bases: TGTGCCAGCAGTTTATCTTGGACAGGGGATACTGAAGCTTTCTTT. It yields the protein CASSLSWTGDTEAFF.

This clonotype has ten or more counts. This rearrangement joins TRBV20-1 to TRBJ2-1, with 7 bases that match TRBD1. Germline CDR1 and CDR2: DFQATT and SNEGSKA (reference sequence). Trimming removed 6 bases from V and 8 bases from J; junction bases left unmatched: 10. CDR3 length: 13 residues. The CDR3 nucleotides read TGCAGTGCAGAGGGGGCCACTCTTGATGAGCAGTTCTTC. This encodes CSAEGATLDEQFF.

Many counts were recorded for this clonotype. The chain joins TRBV18 to TRBJ2-7, with no clear D. Trimming left V 3 bases short and J 4 bases short, with 4 bases between. Germline assignment: CDR1 KGHSH and CDR2 LQKENI. The CDR3 is 11 residues long. CDR3 region: CASSPEYEQYF. CDR3 nucleotide sequence: TGTGCCAGCTCACCCGAGTACGAGCAGTACTTC.

This clonotype came up many times. This chain uses TRBV4-3 with TRBJ2-7; no firm D call. Germline CDR1 and CDR2: LGHNA and YSLEER. There are 13 residues in the CDR3. Trimming took off 0 bases at V and 2 bases at J, with 5 bases between the two ends. CDR3 bases: TGCGCCAGCAGCCAAGAAATCCCCTACGAGCAGTACTTC. It encodes CASSQEIPYEQYF.

This clonotype showed up just a few times. The chain is built from TRBV5-1 and TRBJ2-7; D perhaps matches TRBD2 (5 bases). The V end was cut by 0 bases, the J end by 4 bases, with 11 bases between. Germline CDR1 and CDR2: SGHRS and YFSETQ. This CDR3 is built from 14 residues. The CDR3 loop is CASSLERNRYEQYF. The CDR3 coding sequence is TGCGCCAGCAGCTTGGAGCGGAACCGGTACGAGCAGTACTTC.